A single sample gave rise to the 17 T cell receptor beta chains below, sequenced in a study of CD8 T cells in ankylosing spondylitis. TCRdb re-analysed the 5' RACE reads in MiXCR, keeping a single row per CDR3 protein. The repertoire includes some 120,000 distinct CDR3 sequences, roughly an eighth of them detected once, and about 2.7% sits in the top ten. Input material: blood, either unsorted or a sorted T cell fraction (not recorded which). These receptors were taken from a female donor with ankylosing spondylitis or in good health (not recorded which).

This clonotype showed up just once. A single base separates this from a much larger clone, so it may be a read error. The chain is built from TRBV20-1 and TRBJ2-4; D might be TRBD1 (6 bases). The V gene's germline CDR1 is DFQATT and CDR2 SNEGSKA (reference sequence). The CDR3 totals 13 residues. The CDR3: CSPRGLSGNSQYF. As DNA, the CDR3 is TGCAGTCCCAGGGGCCTAAGCGGAAACAGTCAGTACTTC.

The chain couples TRBV30 to TRBJ1-1, with 7 bases matching TRBD1. Germline values: CDR1 GTSNPN, CDR2 SVGIG (reference sequence). V dropped 2 bases and J dropped 3; count of bases not matched to a gene: 3. The CDR3 extends over 13 amino acids. As DNA, the CDR3 is TGTGCCTGGAGTAAGGGGGCGGACACTGAAGCTTTCTTT. It is translated as CAWSKGADTEAFF.

This clonotype has at least ten counts. The rearrangement links TRBV5-1 to TRBJ2-1; 8 nucleotides align to TRBD2. This CDR3 contains 15 residues. Germline V CDR1 and CDR2: SGHRS, YFSETQ. Trimming cost V 7 bases and J 7 bases; bases outside gene matches: 13. CDR3: CASGVTSGERNEQFF. CDR3 DNA: TGCGCCAGCGGGGTTACTAGCGGAGAGCGGAATGAGCAGTTCTTC. Full variable domain (remainder filled in from reference TRBV5-1 and TRBJ2-1): KAGVTQTPRYLIKTRGQQVTLSCSPISGHRSVSWYQQTPGQGLQFLFEYFSETQRNKGNFPGRFSGRQFSNSRSEMNVSTLELGDSALYLCASGVTSGERNEQFFGPGTRLTVL.

The sample holds one count of this clonotype. The chain is built from TRBV7-6 and TRBJ1-5; 7 bases line up with TRBD1. Germline-derived CDR1 and CDR2 are SGHVS and FNYEAQ. With 5 bases clipped from V and 4 bases from J, the junction kept 5 bases outside the gene matches. This CDR3 has 14 amino acids. CDR3 bases: TGTGCCAGCAGCGCCGGGACAGTAAATCAGCCCCAGCATTTT. This encodes CASSAGTVNQPQHF. The full variable domain, with the rest looked up from reference TRBV7-6 and TRBJ1-5, is GAGVSQSPRYKVTKRGQDVALRCDPISGHVSLYWYRQALGQGPEFLTYFNYEAQQDKSGLPNDRFSAERPEGSISTLTIQRTEQRDSAMYRCASSAGTVNQPQHFGDGTRLSIL.

In this sample, this clonotype turned up many times. This chain uses TRBV6-5 with TRBJ2-5, with 8 bases that match TRBD2. The V and J ends lost 2 bases and 5 bases, in that order; junction bases with no gene match: 7. The CDR3 sequence is 15 residues long. Germline CDR1 is MNHEY and CDR2 is SVGAGI. CDR3 region: CASSYGAGGGETQYF. DNA for the CDR3: TGTGCCAGCAGTTACGGGGCGGGAGGTGGGGAGACCCAGTACTTC.

In its sample, this clonotype was seen a few times. This sequence joins TRBV5-1 and TRBJ2-1; possible D gene TRBD2, 5 bases. Looked up from germline, CDR1 is SGHRS and CDR2 is YFSETQ. The ends were cut back, 5 bases at V and 2 bases at J, with 17 bases in the middle. This CDR3 region has 16 residues. The CDR3 sequence: CASRLIVGVTYNEQFF. The CDR3 DNA sequence: TGCGCCAGCAGGCTCATCGTGGGAGTCACCTACAATGAGCAGTTCTTC.

This clonotype showed up just a few times. The V call is TRBV7-3, the J call TRBJ1-5, with TRBD1 matching 7 bases. J was trimmed by 7 bases and V by 5 bases; bases with no gene match: 5. Germline V CDR1 and CDR2: SGHTA, FQGTGA. The CDR3 is 13 amino acids. The CDR3 loop reads CASSVDREQPQHF. Here the CDR3 DNA reads TGTGCCAGCAGCGTAGACAGGGAGCAGCCCCAGCATTTT.

This clonotype was counted only a few times. The rearrangement uses TRBV7-8 and TRBJ1-1; no definite D call. Trimming removed 3 bases at V and 4 bases at J, with 12 bases between. CDR3 length: 14 amino acids. Germline CDR1 SGHVS, CDR2 FQNEAQ. The CDR3 DNA is TGTGCCAGCAGCTTGGCCGGCGGGTCCACTGAAGCTTTCTTT. It specifies CASSLAGGSTEAFF.

The rearrangement uses TRBV7-6 and TRBJ2-7; no clear D gene. Germline-derived CDR1 and CDR2 are SGHVS and FNYEAQ. This CDR3 has 13 residues. The ends were cut back, 0 bases at V and 7 bases at J, with 10 bases in the middle. CDR3 nucleotide sequence: TGTGCCAGCAGCTTAGCTCCCTTGGGGGAGCAGTACTTC. It is translated as CASSLAPLGEQYF.

This clonotype has at least ten counts. The chain is built from TRBV20-1 and TRBJ2-1; 11 nucleotides agree with TRBD2. Germline lookup yields CDR1 DFQATT and CDR2 SNEGSKA (reference sequence). The CDR3 covers 14 residues. J gave up 9 bases and V 2 bases, and 6 bases lay outside the gene matches. DNA for the CDR3: TGCAGTGCTAGATCACTAGCGGGAGACCGTGAGCAGTTCTTC. This encodes CSARSLAGDREQFF.

The chain uses TRBV5-1 and TRBJ2-5; TRBD2 aligns across 13 bases. CDR3 size: 16 residues. V lost 3 bases to trimming and J lost 4 bases; unmatched junction nucleotides: 6. Germline V gives CDR1 SGHRS, CDR2 YFSETQ. The CDR3 DNA follows: TGCGCCAGCAGCTCCACTAGCGGGGGGGCCGGAGAGACCCAGTACTTC. The encoded protein is CASSSTSGGAGETQYF.

Only a few counts were recorded for this clonotype. The V call is TRBV24-1, the J call TRBJ2-7; D not certain. Trimming removed 3 bases at V and 5 bases at J, with 4 bases between. Germline V gives CDR1 KGHDR, CDR2 SFDVKD. This CDR3 spans 11 amino acids. The CDR3 DNA reads TGTGCCACCAGTGATATCGACGAGCAGTACTTC. Translated: CATSDIDEQYF.

V usage is TRBV24-1 and J usage is TRBJ2-3; 8 bases map to TRBD2. The trim removed 4 bases at V and 3 bases at J, leaving 2 bases unmatched. The length of the CDR3 is 14 residues. Per germline, CDR1 KGHDR and CDR2 SFDVKD. CDR3 bases: TGTGCCACCAGTGAGGGCGGGGGGACAGATACGCAGTATTTT. It specifies CATSEGGGTDTQYF.

The rearrangement links TRBV29-1 to TRBJ2-3, with D tentatively TRBD2 (5 bases). The length of the CDR3 is 18 residues. V lost 3 bases, J lost 4 bases, and 26 bases lay in between. Germline CDR1 is SQVTM and CDR2 is ANQGSEA. CDR3 amino acids: CSVDPFRVALSGSDTQYF. The CDR3 region has the DNA TGCAGCGTTGATCCTTTCCGGGTAGCTCTGAGCGGATCAGATACGCAGTATTTT.

This clonotype has a count of ten or more. V and J are TRBV7-2 and TRBJ1-5; D gene unclear. The V end lost 2 bases, the J end lost 3 bases, and 11 bases lay between the germline ends. The CDR3 is 15 amino acids. In germline, CDR1 is SGHTA, CDR2 FQGNSA. CDR3 region: CASSLTPDDNQPQHF. CDR3 in DNA: TGTGCCAGCAGCTTAACTCCGGATGACAATCAGCCCCAGCATTTT.

This chain links TRBV5-1 with TRBJ2-2, with a possible D match to TRBD2 (6 bases). Trimming cost V 5 bases and J 2 bases, with 10 bases left between them. The germline V gene has CDR1 SGHRS and CDR2 YFSETQ. The CDR3 loop spans 14 amino acids. The CDR3 nucleotides read TGCGCCAGCAGGATGGGGGGAAACACCGGGGAGCTGTTTTTT. The encoded protein is CASRMGGNTGELFF.

This clonotype was counted many times. The V gene is TRBV12-3 or TRBV12-4, the J gene TRBJ2-3; TRBD2 aligns across 8 bases. Germline trimming cut 2 bases from V and 6 bases from J; bases unmatched to any gene: 7. The CDR3 has 15 amino acids. The CDR3 spells CASSLMAGGVDTQYF. CDR3 nucleotide sequence: TGTGCCAGCAGTTTAATGGCGGGGGGAGTTGATACGCAGTATTTT.